The clone carrying this T cell receptor (beta chain) was seen ten or more times. Its cognate antigen is unknown. This entry belongs to a study of regulatory T cells in long-lasting Graves disease. General study results and limits: Favoring TRBV28, TRBJ1-2 and TRBJ2-5 was a feature seen in persistent disease. Whereas about a thousand public clonotypes were shared by new patients, persistent patients shared more, at some 2,500.

Trimming left V 3 bases short and J 11 bases short, with 10 bases between. Germline CDR1 is MDHEN and CDR2 is SYDVKM. The CDR3 totals 12 residues. With iRepertoire HTBI primers and Arm-PCR of CDR3 regions, TCR beta libraries were built. Methods used by the authors: Identified across the samples were 55 to 75 TRBV segments and more than twelve TRBJ segments. TCRdb used MiXCR to reprocess the multiplex PCR reads, holding one entry per CDR3 protein. The V and J calls were determined by TCRdb, not by the authors. The sample carries around 460,000 distinct CDR3 sequences, around a fifth recorded once. Time point meaning: persistent/refractory GD, antithyroid drugs over 5 years with positive TRAb. Extracted PBMC RNA gave rise to the TCR library.

This sample comprised peripheral blood mononuclear cells (PBMCs), obtained when the disease was refractory, from a patient treated with antithyroid drugs. The chain links TRBV28 to TRBJ1-4, with D tentatively TRBD1 (5 bases). The receptor was isolated from a female donor with Graves disease. In nucleotides, the CDR3 is TGTGCCAGCAGTTTGGGGCAGCAGAAACTGTTTTTT. This codes for CASSLGQQKLFF.